The rows below give T cell receptor beta chains drawn from one sample of a study of blood T cell repertoires in COVID-19. Profiled with immunoSEQ multiplex PCR; TCRdb holds only in-frame clones, not every one. The table shows 180,000 or so clones, with roughly 85% occurring only once. The material sequenced was peripheral blood. These receptor sequences come from a man aged 55-75 years with acute or convalescent COVID-19. Both conserved end residues are part of each CDR3. D genes are given only for firm matches. Clone size is stated in some rows and not others, as once, few, many or a class when expanded.

CDR3	DNA	length	D	J	V	size
CASSLQGLGETQYF	TGCGCCAGCAGCTTGCAGGGGCTCGGAGAGACCCAGTACTTC	14	NA	TRBJ2-5	TRBV5-1	NA
CASREPGLTPLAFF	TGTGCCAGCAGAGAGCCGGGACTTACTCCACTCGCTTTCTTT	14	NA	TRBJ1-1	TRBV27	NA
CASSLPVSHNEQFF	TGTGCCAGCAGCTTACCCGTGAGCCACAATGAGCAGTTCTTC	14	NA	TRBJ2-1	TRBV7-2	NA
CASSPGLAGGEQFF	TGTGCCAGCAGCCCCGGACTAGCGGGGGGAGAGCAGTTCTTC	14	TRBD2	TRBJ2-1	TRBV7-9	NA
CSAGQGIGNEQFF	TGCAGCGCGGGACAGGGAATCGGGAATGAGCAGTTCTTC	13	TRBD1	TRBJ2-1	TRBV29-1	NA
CASSPAGYGYTF	TGTGCCAGCTCGCCCGCAGGCTATGGCTACACCTTC	12	NA	TRBJ1-2	TRBV18	NA
CASSAGLAGNNEQFF	TGTGCCAGCAGCGCCGGACTAGCGGGGAACAATGAGCAGTTCTTC	15	TRBD2	TRBJ2-1	TRBV9	NA
CATSDPAPTRSYNEQFF	TGTGCCACCAGTGATCCCGCCCCGACACGCTCCTACAATGAGCAGTTCTTC	17	NA	TRBJ2-1	TRBV24-1	NA
CASTQRTGFVNSPLHF	TGTGCCAGCACCCAAAGGACAGGGTTTGTTAATTCACCCCTCCACTTT	16	TRBD1	TRBJ1-6	TRBV11-2	NA
CAWKGLAGTLAGELFF	TGTGCCTGGAAAGGACTAGCGGGAACTCTGGCCGGGGAGCTGTTTTTT	16	TRBD2	TRBJ2-2	TRBV30	once
CASSLRAGGRNF	TGTGCCAGCAGCCTAAGGGCGGGTGGTCGGAACTTC	12	NA	TRBJ2-7	TRBV11-2	NA
CASTTSGVPYEQYF	TGTGCCAGCACCACGTCCGGGGTCCCCTACGAGCAGTACTTC	14	NA	TRBJ2-7	TRBV7-9	NA
CASSFLEQGPYEQYF	TGCGCCAGCAGCTTCCTGGAACAGGGGCCCTACGAGCAGTACTTC	15	TRBD1	TRBJ2-7	TRBV5-1	NA
CASSLVGSGGGETQYF	TGCGCCAGCAGCTTGGTCGGAAGCGGTGGTGGAGAGACCCAGTACTTC	16	NA	TRBJ2-5	TRBV5-1	NA
CAISGPSGNSYEQYF	TGTGCCATCAGTGGACCCAGCGGGAACTCCTACGAGCAGTACTTC	15	TRBD2	TRBJ2-7	TRBV10-3	NA
CASSELDRVSGEQFF	TGTGCCAGCAGTGAACTGGACAGGGTATCTGGGGAGCAGTTCTTC	15	TRBD1	TRBJ2-1	TRBV6-1	NA
CASITTPGTLPYEQYF	TGTGCCAGCATCACCACCCCCGGGACATTGCCCTACGAGCAGTACTTC	16	NA	TRBJ2-7	TRBV9	NA
CASGPQGDNTEAFF	TGTGCCAGCGGGCCACAGGGGGATAACACTGAAGCTTTCTTT	14	TRBD1	TRBJ1-1	TRBV18	few
CASSRHRGLYGYTF	TGTGCCAGCAGTCGGCACCGGGGTCTCTATGGCTACACCTTC	14	NA	TRBJ1-2	TRBV28	NA
CASSGQGATTYNEQFF	TGTGCCAGCAGCGGACAGGGAGCGACGACCTACAATGAGCAGTTCTTC	16	TRBD1	TRBJ2-1	TRBV2	NA
CASSPLPGTPFDNEQFF	TGTGCCAGCAGTCCCCTGCCCGGGACTCCTTTCGACAATGAGCAGTTCTTC	17	NA	TRBJ2-1	TRBV6-6	NA
CASSEAGRQVSNQPQHF	TGTGCCAGCAGTGAAGCGGGGAGACAGGTTAGCAATCAGCCCCAGCATTTT	17	NA	TRBJ1-5	TRBV6-1	NA
CASRGAGQGDQPQHF	TGTGCCAGCAGGGGGGCGGGACAGGGGGATCAGCCCCAGCATTTT	15	TRBD1	TRBJ1-5	TRBV28	NA
CASRYEGLAGGGAQYF	TGTGCCAGCAGATATGAGGGACTAGCGGGAGGCGGGGCGCAGTATTTT	16	TRBD2	TRBJ2-3	TRBV5-6	NA
CASSQTYPNTGELFF	TGTGCCAGCAGCCAAACTTACCCGAACACCGGGGAGCTGTTTTTT	15	NA	TRBJ2-2	TRBV7-3	NA
CASSLGVAARRGNEQFF	TGTGCCAGCAGCTTAGGGGTAGCGGCCAGGAGGGGCAATGAGCAGTTCTTC	17	NA	TRBJ2-1	TRBV7-3	NA
CASSQVRLARGTYSYNEQFF	TGCGCCAGCAGCCAAGTCCGACTAGCAAGGGGGACCTACTCCTACAATGAGCAGTTCTTC	20	NA	TRBJ2-1	TRBV4-1	NA
CASSHGLAGANEQFF	TGTGCCAGCAGCCATGGACTCGCGGGGGCCAATGAGCAGTTCTTC	15	NA	TRBJ2-1	TRBV11-2	NA
CASRAGALDTQYF	TGTGCCAGCAGGGCTGGGGCGCTAGATACGCAGTATTTT	13	NA	TRBJ2-3	TRBV5-5	NA
CASSQDPLAGGPPYEQYF	TGTGCCAGCAGCCAAGATCCGCTAGCGGGAGGTCCCCCCTACGAGCAGTACTTC	18	TRBD2	TRBJ2-7	TRBV3-1/TRBV3-2	NA
CASSYTGEIQPQHF	TGTGCCAGCAGTTACACGGGGGAGATACAGCCCCAGCATTTT	14	NA	TRBJ1-5	TRBV6-2/TRBV6-3	NA